Listed here are 28 T cell receptor beta chains from one sample, sequenced in a study of cytomegalovirus exposure and HLA in healthy donors. PCR primers comprised 60 Vbeta and 13 Jbeta primers. Clones were sequenced by immunoSEQ multiplex PCR, and TCRdb holds only the in-frame ones, with some missing. The table has some 200,000 clones, around 77% seen once. The specimen sequenced was PBMCs. The receptors come from a woman in her 30s in good health and CMV-seronegative.

The V gene is TRBV5-6, the J gene TRBJ2-4; D gene ambiguous. Per germline, CDR1 SGHDT and CDR2 YYEEEE. V lost 1 base to trimming and J lost 1 base, with 12 bases between them. The CDR3 is made up of 16 amino acids. CDR3 bases: TGTGCCAGCAGCTTGTCGGTGGGCAAGGCCAAAAACATTCAGTACTTC. Its protein product is CASSLSVGKAKNIQYF.

The gene calls are TRBV9 and TRBJ2-3; 10 bases match TRBD1. CDR1 is SGDLS and CDR2 is YYNGEE in the germline V gene. The CDR3 runs 17 residues. V lost 2 bases, J lost 4 bases, and 10 bases stayed unmatched. CDR3 in amino acids: CASSVRPVGQGSDTQYF. The CDR3, as DNA: TGTGCCAGCAGCGTCAGGCCCGTGGGACAGGGGTCAGATACGCAGTATTTT.

J is TRBJ2-2 and V is TRBV7-9, with 10 bases that match TRBD1. This CDR3 has 17 residues. The germline gives CDR1 SEHNR, CDR2 FQNEAQ (reference sequence). DNA for the CDR3: TGTTCCTCGATCGGGACAGGGGAACCCTCGCGCACCGGGGAGCTGTTTTTT. Residues: CSSIGTGEPSRTGELFF.

The chain carries TRBV5-1 and TRBJ2-1, with TRBD2 matching 11 bases. This CDR3 is 17 amino acids long. V lost 5 bases, J lost 7 bases, and 14 bases stayed unmatched. Germline CDR1 SGHRS, CDR2 YFSETQ. The CDR3 spells CASRPPSLAGAGNEQFF. CDR3 bases: TGCGCCAGCAGACCTCCCTCACTAGCGGGGGCGGGGAATGAGCAGTTCTTC.

This chain joins TRBV19 and TRBJ2-3, with TRBD2 matching 7 bases. The CDR3 has 19 residues. Germline values: CDR1 LNHDA, CDR2 SQIVND (reference sequence). V dropped 7 bases and J dropped 0; count of bases not matched to a gene: 19. The CDR3 nucleotides are TGTGCCAGTACCACCCGAGGCGGGAGAATCGGGGGGAGCACAGATACGCAGTATTTT. This gives the protein CASTTRGGRIGGSTDTQYF.

This clone was seen a few times. J is TRBJ2-2 and V is TRBV4-2; 10 bases are a match to TRBD1. With V trimmed by 2 bases and J by 6 bases, 9 bases remained unmatched. Germline loops: CDR1 LGHNA, CDR2 YNFKEQ. This CDR3 contains 17 residues. CDR3 in amino acids: CASSQPHGTGVSGELFF. Here the CDR3 DNA reads TGTGCCAGCAGCCAACCTCACGGGACAGGGGTTTCCGGGGAGCTGTTTTTT.

V gene TRBV7-9 combines with J gene TRBJ1-1; possibly TRBD1 for D (6 bases). The length of the CDR3 is 15 residues. Germline CDR1 and CDR2: SEHNR and FQNEAQ (reference sequence). V was pared by 1 base and J by 8 bases, with 17 bases between. CDR3 amino acids: CASSLGARQDKEAFF. The DNA for the CDR3 is TGTGCCAGCAGCTTAGGAGCCAGACAGGATAAAGAAGCTTTCTTT.

V gene TRBV4-1 combines with J gene TRBJ2-1, with 8 bases aligning to TRBD2. The V segment lost 0 bases and the J segment 3 bases; nucleotides outside the gene matches: 10. CDR3 length equals 18 residues. Germline CDR1 is MGHRA and CDR2 is YSYEKL. The CDR3 DNA follows: TGCGCCAGCAGCCAAGATATTTCCGGCGGGGGGATCTACAATGAGCAGTTCTTC. Encoded protein: CASSQDISGGGIYNEQFF.

The J gene is TRBJ1-5, the V gene TRBV15; D is uncertain. CDR1 is LNHNV and CDR2 is YYDKDF in the germline V gene (reference sequence). Trimming removed 0 bases from V and 4 bases from J, with 7 bases in between. This CDR3 is built from 14 residues. The CDR3 is CATSRDLVNQPQHF. DNA of the CDR3: TGTGCCACCAGCAGAGATCTAGTAAATCAGCCCCAGCATTTT.

V is TRBV19 and J is TRBJ1-1, with D possibly matching TRBD1 (6 bases). V lost 7 bases and J lost 4, with 16 bases in between. CDR1 and CDR2 (germline): LNHDA, SQIVND (reference sequence). The CDR3 totals 14 residues. CDR3 sequence (DNA): TGTGCCAGTATCTCCGCTGAAGGGGGCACTGAAGCTTTCTTT. Its protein is CASISAEGGTEAFF. The full variable domain, its missing parts supplied by reference TRBV19 and TRBJ1-1, is DGGITQSPKYLFRKEGQNVTLSCEQNLNHDAMYWYRQDPGQGLRLIYYSQIVNDFQKGDIAEGYSVSREKKESFPLTVTSAQKNPTAFYLCASISAEGGTEAFFGQGTRLTVV.

The CDR3 spells CASSLAGGGNQPQHF. The CDR3, as DNA: TGCGCCAGCAGCTTGGCAGGGGGCGGCAATCAGCCCCAGCATTTT. The genes are TRBV5-1 and TRBJ1-5; TRBD1 agrees at 8 bases. Germline lookup yields CDR1 SGHRS and CDR2 YFSETQ. This CDR3 is 15 amino acids long. V was pared by 0 bases and J by 2 bases, with 1 base of the junction left unmatched.

The chain couples TRBV30 to TRBJ2-3, with 10 positions matching TRBD2. V was clipped by 1 base and J by 1 base; unmatched bases: 2. The CDR3 totals 15 residues. CDR1 GTSNPN and CDR2 SVGIG come from the germline V gene (reference sequence). CDR3 in DNA: TGTGCCTGGAGTGACGGGACTAGCGGCACAGATACGCAGTATTTT. Protein sequence: CAWSDGTSGTDTQYF.

This chain links TRBV25-1 with TRBJ1-1; D is undetermined. In germline, CDR1 is MGHDK, CDR2 SYGVNS. The CDR3 is made up of 13 amino acids. The V gene lost 6 bases and the J gene lost 0 bases, with 8 bases spanning the gap. CDR3 amino acids: CASSPTVNTEAFF. DNA of the CDR3: TGTGCCAGCAGCCCCACAGTGAACACTGAAGCTTTCTTT. Complete variable domain (other parts from reference TRBV25-1 and TRBJ1-1): EADIYQTPRYLVIGTGKKITLECSQTMGHDKMYWYQQDPGMELHLIHYSYGVNSTEKGDLSSESTVSRIRTEHFPLTLESARPSHTSQYLCASSPTVNTEAFFGQGTRLTVV.

In its sample, this clone was seen once. V gene TRBV5-1 combines with J gene TRBJ1-2; maybe TRBD1 (6 bases). V lost 4 bases to trimming and J lost 4 bases, with 17 bases between them. The CDR3 length is 15 residues. Germline V CDR1 and CDR2: SGHRS, YFSETQ. The CDR3, as DNA: TGCGCCAGCAGCCCGCGACAGGAGTGGGTCTATGGCTACACCTTC. This codes for CASSPRQEWVYGYTF.

This clone turned up a few times. The rearrangement links TRBV6-5 to TRBJ1-1; no reliable D call. V was cut by 8 bases and J by 8 bases, with 18 bases left in between. Germline CDR1 MNHEY, CDR2 SVGAGI. The CDR3 is 13 amino acids. CDR3 residues: CASGEYSTLEAFF. CDR3 coding DNA: TGTGCCAGCGGGGAGTACTCAACACTAGAAGCTTTCTTT.

This clone was detected only a few times. This chain uses TRBV10-2 with TRBJ1-2; D ambiguous. From germline, CDR1 is WSHSY and CDR2 SAAADI. This CDR3 contains 12 residues. V dropped 2 bases and J dropped 4 bases, with 5 bases sitting between them. The CDR3 bases are TGCGCCAGCAGTGAGACAAGCTATGGCTACACCTTC. Translation: CASSETSYGYTF.

This clone was found once. The chain couples TRBV4-1 to TRBJ1-5, with a weak D call TRBD1 (5 bases). V lost 0 bases, J lost 6 bases, and 9 bases lay in between. Germline assignment: CDR1 MGHRA and CDR2 YSYEKL. This CDR3 comprises 14 residues. The CDR3 DNA sequence: TGCGCCAGCAGCCAAGAAGGAGGGGCTCAGCCCCAGCATTTT. Protein product: CASSQEGGAQPQHF.

The chain links TRBV7-9 to TRBJ1-3, with D maybe TRBD1 (5 bases). Germline values: CDR1 SEHNR, CDR2 FQNEAQ (reference sequence). V was cut by 3 bases and J by 0 bases, with 9 bases left in between. This CDR3 has 15 amino acids. The DNA for the CDR3 is TGTGCCAGCAGCTTGCAACAGGTCTCTGGAAACACCATATATTTT. Protein: CASSLQQVSGNTIYF. The variable domain in full, completed from reference TRBV7-9 and TRBJ1-3, reads DTGVSQNPRHKITKRGQNVTFRCDPISEHNRLYWYRQTLGQGPEFLTYFQNEAQLEKSRLLSDRFSAERPKGSFSTLEIQRTEQGDSAMYLCASSLQQVSGNTIYFGEGSWLTVV.

This clone was observed a few times. J is TRBJ2-5 and V is TRBV5-1; 10 bases line up with TRBD2. Germline V gene data show CDR1 as SGHRS and CDR2 as YFSETQ. This CDR3 has 15 amino acids. The V segment lost 0 bases and the J segment 5 bases; nucleotides outside the gene matches: 4. The CDR3 here is CASSLGRGLAETQYF. Here the CDR3 DNA reads TGCGCCAGCAGCTTGGGAAGGGGACTAGCGGAGACCCAGTACTTC. The whole variable domain, filled in from reference TRBV5-1 and TRBJ2-5, reads KAGVTQTPRYLIKTRGQQVTLSCSPISGHRSVSWYQQTPGQGLQFLFEYFSETQRNKGNFPGRFSGRQFSNSRSEMNVSTLELGDSALYLCASSLGRGLAETQYFGPGTRLLVL.

The chain carries TRBV6-1 and TRBJ2-2, with D possibly TRBD1 on 6 matching bases. Germline CDR1 and CDR2: MNHNS and SASEGT. V shed 6 bases and J shed 2 bases, with 13 bases lying between them. The CDR3 contains 15 residues. In DNA, the CDR3 is TGTGCCAGCAGGGGATCGGGACAAAACACCGGGGAGCTGTTTTTT. This codes for CASRGSGQNTGELFF.

This clone was observed a few times. The V call is TRBV15, the J call TRBJ2-5; TRBD1 agrees at 9 bases. Germline assignment: CDR1 LNHNV and CDR2 YYDKDF (reference sequence). CDR3 length: 15 amino acids. Trimming removed 0 bases from V and 5 bases from J; junction bases left unmatched: 4. The CDR3 reads CATSRDRGTGETQYF. CDR3 sequence (DNA): TGTGCCACCAGCAGAGATCGGGGGACAGGGGAGACCCAGTACTTC.

This chain links TRBV2 with TRBJ1-4; TRBD1 matches 8 bases. V lost 5 bases to trimming and J lost 0 bases; unmatched junction nucleotides: 8. The CDR3 is made up of 17 amino acids. Germline lookup yields CDR1 SNHLY and CDR2 FYNNEI. CDR3 nucleotides: TGTGCCAGCAGTTTGACAACAGGGGGTCCAACTAATGAAAAACTGTTTTTT. This codes for CASSLTTGGPTNEKLFF.

V and J are TRBV7-8 and TRBJ2-1; 7 bases match TRBD1. The ends lost 1 base at V and 5 bases at J; junction bases unmatched: 17. Germline-derived CDR1 and CDR2 are SGHVS and FQNEAQ. This CDR3 region has 19 residues. The CDR3 DNA follows: TGTGCCAGCAGCTTAGGGGGAAGGGGGCAAGGACTGGTGGACAATGAGCAGTTCTTC. Its protein is CASSLGGRGQGLVDNEQFF.

The sample holds a few counts of this clone. CDR3: CASSLRQDYEQYF. The CDR3 nucleotides are TGTGCCAGCAGTTTACGACAGGACTACGAGCAGTACTTC. The V gene is TRBV27, the J gene TRBJ2-7, with a weak D call TRBD1 (6 bases). Trimming shortened V by 2 bases and J by 3 bases, and 8 bases separated the two germline ends. CDR1 and CDR2 (germline): MNHEY, SMNVEV (reference sequence). This CDR3 has 13 amino acids.

The chain links TRBV15 to TRBJ2-3, with 8 bases lining up with TRBD1. Germline CDR1 reads LNHNV; CDR2 reads YYDKDF (reference sequence). Trimming at V came to 1 base and at J to 5 bases, leaving 5 bases not matched to a gene. This CDR3 contains 15 residues. CDR3 residues: CATSRAGGSKDTQYF. The CDR3 DNA follows: TGTGCCACCAGCAGAGCAGGGGGCAGTAAAGATACGCAGTATTTT. Drawing the rest from reference TRBV15 and TRBJ2-3, the complete variable domain is DAMVIQNPRYQVTQFGKPVTLSCSQTLNHNVMYWYQQKSSQAPKLLFHYYDKDFNNEADTPDNFQSRRPNTSFCFLDIRSPGLGDTAMYLCATSRAGGSKDTQYFGPGTRLTVL.

This chain connects TRBV5-1 to TRBJ1-1, with 12 bases that match TRBD1. The trim removed 4 bases at V and 0 bases at J, leaving 7 bases unmatched. The CDR3 contains 17 residues. Germline values: CDR1 SGHRS, CDR2 YFSETQ. CDR3 region: CASSIAGTGGMNTEAFF. For the CDR3, the DNA is TGCGCCAGCAGCATTGCCGGGACAGGGGGCATGAACACTGAAGCTTTCTTT.

The chain has TRBV15 and TRBJ1-2, with D tentatively TRBD1 (6 bases). V dropped 0 bases and J dropped 5 bases, with 13 bases sitting between them. The germline V gene has CDR1 LNHNV and CDR2 YYDKDF (reference sequence). The CDR3 length is 15 residues. The DNA of the CDR3 is TGTGCCACCAGCAGAGATAGAGGGGGAAGTTATGGCTACACCTTC. It yields the protein CATSRDRGGSYGYTF.

This clone was seen a handful of times. The V and J genes are TRBV4-2 and TRBJ1-1; possibly TRBD1 for D (5 bases). Germline V gene lookup returns CDR1 LGHNA and CDR2 YNFKEQ. The CDR3 consists of 14 residues. V was pared by 4 bases and J by 5 bases, with 14 bases between. The DNA of the CDR3 is TGTGCCAGCAGCCTGGACATAATGGGGACTGAAGCTTTCTTT. It yields the protein CASSLDIMGTEAFF.